The 12 T cell receptor beta chains reported below all come from one sample, sequenced in a study of T cell responses to AZD1222 COVID-19 vaccine. The protocol was immunoSEQ multiplex PCR, while the TCRdb copy is restricted to in-frame clones and leaves out a portion. The repertoire has 92,000 or so clones, about nine tenths of them found once; the top ten carry 20% to 30%. The sample consisted of peripheral blood, taken on day 0 of AZD1222 vaccination. Every receptor here comes from an adult in good health.

The chain employs TRBV4-2 and TRBJ1-4; 10 bases are a match to TRBD1. The ends lost 1 base at V and 0 bases at J; junction bases unmatched: 11. The CDR3 totals 20 residues. CDR1 is LGHNA, CDR2 YNFKEQ, per germline. CDR3 loop: CASSQGTGGNPSTTNEKLFF. The CDR3 DNA follows: TGTGCCAGCAGCCAAGGGACAGGGGGAAATCCAAGCACAACTAATGAAAAACTGTTTTTT.

This clone was seen just once. The chain couples TRBV28 to TRBJ2-7, with D perhaps TRBD2 (6 bases). CDR3 size: 14 residues. V was shortened by 6 bases and J by 5 bases, with 17 bases between the two germline ends. Germline CDR1 reads MDHEN; CDR2 reads SYDVKM. The CDR3 DNA follows: TGTGCCAGCAGCCGAACAAGGGAGGTCAACGAGCAGTACTTC. It translates to CASSRTREVNEQYF.

This clone was picked up one time. The V and J genes are TRBV28 and TRBJ1-2; 11 nucleotides align to TRBD1. The germline V gene encodes CDR1 MDHEN and CDR2 SYDVKM. V shed 10 bases, J shed 8 bases, and the junction held 9 bases outside the gene matches. The length of the CDR3 is 13 residues. The CDR3 nucleotides read TGTGCCACCAGGACAGGGGGCGAGATAGGCTACACCTTC. Translated: CATRTGGEIGYTF.

The chain couples TRBV28 to TRBJ1-1, with D possibly TRBD1 on 6 matching bases. V was cut by 5 bases and J by 0 bases, with 7 bases left in between. This CDR3 has 13 residues. Germline assignment: CDR1 MDHEN and CDR2 SYDVKM. The CDR3 is CASSGGLNTEAFF. As DNA, the CDR3 is TGTGCCAGCAGTGGGGGCCTGAACACTGAAGCTTTCTTT. Full variable domain (remainder filled in from reference TRBV28 and TRBJ1-1): DVKVTQSSRYLVKRTGEKVFLECVQDMDHENMFWYRQDPGLGLRLIYFSYDVKMKEKGDIPEGYSVSREKKERFSLILESASTNQTSMYLCASSGGLNTEAFFGQGTRLTVV.

V usage is TRBV19 and J usage is TRBJ1-5, with 10 bases lining up with TRBD1. CDR1 and CDR2 (germline): LNHDA, SQIVND (reference sequence). The CDR3 is 15 residues long. With 4 bases clipped from V and 2 bases from J, the junction kept 2 bases outside the gene matches. The CDR3 DNA is TGTGCCAGTAGTACCGGACAGGGGGGCAATCAGCCCCAGCATTTT. Translated, it gives CASSTGQGGNQPQHF.

The chain couples TRBV27 to TRBJ2-7; the D is unclear. CDR3 length: 13 residues. The germline V and J ends were trimmed by 6 bases and 3 bases, with 12 bases remaining between them. From germline, CDR1 is MNHEY and CDR2 SMNVEV (reference sequence). The CDR3 region has the DNA TGTGCCAGCAGGGCCATGGGGATCTACGAGCAGTACTTC. It is translated as CASRAMGIYEQYF.

V gene TRBV5-4 combines with J gene TRBJ1-5, with D possibly being TRBD1 (6 bases). The germline CDR1 and CDR2 sequences are SGHNT and YYREEE (reference sequence). The length of the CDR3 is 14 residues. With 3 bases removed from V and 4 bases from J, the gap between germline ends came to 11 bases. CDR3 in amino acids: CASSSGQTNQPQHF. The CDR3 DNA sequence: TGTGCCAGCAGCTCCGGACAGACTAATCAGCCCCAGCATTTT.

The chain combines TRBV27 with TRBJ2-7, with 10 bases aligning to TRBD1. The germline gives CDR1 MNHEY, CDR2 SMNVEV (reference sequence). V was clipped by 6 bases and J by 9 bases; unmatched bases: 8. This CDR3 has 13 amino acids. In nucleotides, the CDR3 is TGTGCCAGCAGCGCCGGGACAGGGGTTGCGCAGTACTTC. It encodes CASSAGTGVAQYF.

This sequence joins TRBV24-1 and TRBJ2-2, with a possible D match to TRBD1 (6 bases). Trimming pared 8 bases from V and 7 bases from J, leaving 13 bases between. Germline values: CDR1 KGHDR, CDR2 SFDVKD. CDR3 length equals 13 residues. The CDR3 is CATTNQGHGELFF. DNA for the CDR3: TGTGCCACCACGAACCAGGGGCACGGGGAGCTGTTTTTT.

The J gene is TRBJ1-1, the V gene TRBV27; maybe TRBD1 (5 bases). The CDR3 is 11 amino acids. V gave up 5 bases and J gave up 11 bases, with 12 bases separating them. CDR1 and CDR2 (germline): MNHEY, SMNVEV (reference sequence). CDR3 region: CASSLGGEAFF. As DNA, the CDR3 is TGTGCCAGCAGTCTCGGGGGGGAGGCTTTCTTT.

The chain uses TRBV24-1 and TRBJ2-7; 7 bases are a match to TRBD1. Germline V gene data show CDR1 as KGHDR and CDR2 as SFDVKD. With 5 bases clipped from V and 2 bases from J, the junction kept 2 bases outside the gene matches. The CDR3 contains 13 residues. Here the CDR3 reads CATSGGTAYEQYF. The CDR3 DNA reads TGTGCCACCAGTGGTGGGACAGCCTACGAGCAGTACTTC.

The rearrangement links TRBV6-5 to TRBJ2-7; 11 bases map to TRBD2. V lost 8 bases and J lost 4; bases outside the gene matches: 4. This CDR3 is 13 amino acids long. Germline V gene lookup returns CDR1 MNHEY and CDR2 SVGAGI. The CDR3 sequence: CASPSGRLYEQYF. The CDR3 region has the DNA TGTGCCAGCCCTAGCGGGAGGCTATACGAGCAGTACTTC.